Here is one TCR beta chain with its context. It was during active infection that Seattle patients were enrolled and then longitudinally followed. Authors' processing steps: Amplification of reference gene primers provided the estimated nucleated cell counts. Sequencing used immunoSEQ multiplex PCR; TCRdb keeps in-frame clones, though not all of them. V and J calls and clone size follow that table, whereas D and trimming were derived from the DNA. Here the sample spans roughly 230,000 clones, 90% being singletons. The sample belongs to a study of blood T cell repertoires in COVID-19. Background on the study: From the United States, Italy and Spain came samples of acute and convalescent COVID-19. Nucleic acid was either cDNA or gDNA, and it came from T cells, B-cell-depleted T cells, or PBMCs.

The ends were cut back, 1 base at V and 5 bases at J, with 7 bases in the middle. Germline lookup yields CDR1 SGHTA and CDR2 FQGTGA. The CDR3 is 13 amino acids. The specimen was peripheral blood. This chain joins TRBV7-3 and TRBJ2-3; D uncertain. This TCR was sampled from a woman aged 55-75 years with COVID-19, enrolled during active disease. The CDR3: CASSLRPGDTQYF. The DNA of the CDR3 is TGTGCCAGCAGCTTAAGGCCGGGAGATACGCAGTATTTT.